This T cell receptor beta chain is from a study of blood T cell repertoires in COVID-19 (dated by TCRdb to about 2020). With regard to the full study: The collaborator samples originated in the United States, Italy and Spain and spanned the acute and convalescent phases of COVID-19. The prospective study material was composed of cDNA or gDNA derived from T cells, B-cell-depleted T cells, or PBMCs. Subjects who had been exposed to COVID-19, were actively infected with it, or had recovered from it provided the deeply sampled blood TCRbeta repertoires that made up the dataset. The repertoires were released in a freely available public database intended as a resource for research on the immune response to SARS-CoV-2. Samples came from the ongoing ImmuneRACE study (first 160 participants) plus 1,254 subjects from 6 global collaborators. The sample metadata nearly always contained a de-identified subject ID, COVID-19 status, age in years and sex. Where available, HLA class I and class II types were obtained from metadata supplied by the sample provider rather than from assay-based typing. General conclusions and limits of the study: The amount of clinical and demographic metadata varied by source and participant and was provided uncurated.

To note about this clone: Its antigen has not been determined. No base quality values were provided; no much bigger clone lies one nucleotide off.

The collaborating institutions used their own protocols to collect whole blood in K2EDTA tubes. For TCRbeta analysis, collaborator samples were shipped as frozen whole blood, as isolated PBMCs, or as DNA extracted from either sample type. CDR1 and CDR2 are read off the germline V gene as MGHRA and YSYEKL. The V end gives up 0 bases and the J end 6 bases, leaving 8 bases in the junction not matched to a gene. CDR3 length: 18 amino acids, cysteine to phenylalanine. This entry keeps only the CDR3 DNA: 54 bases, framed from base 1. TCRbeta CDR3 regions were amplified from genomic DNA by means of the immunoSEQ Assay, a bias-controlled multiplex PCR. The study's own analysis went as follows. Within the assay, amplification of reference gene primers was used to estimate how many nucleated cells each sample contained. Sequence reads were collapsed and filtered to measure the absolute abundance of every unique TCRbeta CDR3 rearrangement. For each sample, productive Simpson clonality was calculated as the square root of Simpson's diversity index across productive rearrangements. TCRdb provides this immuneACCESS table in a form limited to in-frame rearrangements. Some clones are lacking; in checked studies, under half of them reflect an unresolved V gene, and why the rest are absent is not known. That table supplies the V and J calls and clone size; D and trimming were determined from the DNA. The sample table holds more than 95,000 clones, of which around 87% were seen once. In total, the top ten clones hold around 7.3% of the sample.

Sequencing used peripheral blood. The chain employs TRBV4-1 and TRBJ1-6; 10 bases in between match TRBD1. The sequence derives from a man in his fifties with acute or convalescent COVID-19. Here is the DNA: TGCGCCAGCAGCCAAGATACACGGGACAGGGGTTTTAATTCACCCCTCCACTTT. Its translation is CASSQDTRDRGFNSPLHF.